A selection of T cell receptor beta chains follows, all from one sample in a study of T cell changes during pregnancy in multiple sclerosis. Measured with immunoSEQ multiplex PCR; TCRdb has only the in-frame clones, and not every one. The repertoire consists of fewer than 90,000 clones, with approximately 95% occurring once and the leading ten covering approximately 1%. Sequenced material: peripheral blood, taken in the first trimester of pregnancy. Receptors originate from a female donor with multiple sclerosis, enrolled in a pregnancy study. Each CDR3 is given with its conserved first and last residue. The D gene is left open where the match is weak. Not every row has a clone size; where given, it reads once, few, many or a size class.

>-|TRBJ2-2|TRBV18|-
CASSYREASAGELFF
TGTGCCAGCTCGTACAGGGAAGCGAGCGCCGGGGAGCTGTTTTTT
>-|TRBJ2-3|TRBV28|TRBD2
CASSFYGGGSTDTQYF
TGTGCCAGCAGTTTCTATGGCGGGGGTAGCACAGATACGCAGTATTTT
>once|TRBJ2-7|TRBV30|-
CAWSTFKEGEQYF
TGTGCCTGGAGTACTTTCAAGGAGGGCGAGCAGTACTTC
>-|TRBJ1-6|TRBV19|-
CASSIMETNNSPLHF
TGTGCCAGTAGTATAATGGAAACTAATAATTCACCCCTCCACTTT
>-|TRBJ1-2|TRBV4-1|-
CASSLGLVDGYTF
TGCGCCAGCAGCCTGGGCCTGGTGGATGGCTACACCTTC
>-|TRBJ2-5|TRBV20-1|-
CSALAKQTQYF
TGCAGTGCTCTAGCAAAACAGACCCAGTACTTC
>-|TRBJ1-4|TRBV6-1|TRBD1
CASRWDRGFEKLFF
TGTGCCAGCAGGTGGGACAGGGGGTTCGAAAAACTGTTTTTT
>-|TRBJ1-2|TRBV25-1|TRBD1
CASSAATGTGYTF
TGTGCCAGCAGTGCGGCGACAGGGACTGGCTACACCTTC
>-|TRBJ2-7|TRBV27|TRBD2
CASSFGRVNEQYF
TGTGCCAGCAGTTTCGGGAGGGTAAACGAGCAGTACTTC
>once|TRBJ2-1|TRBV2|-
CASRKAASSYNEQFF
TGTGCCAGCAGGAAGGCGGCCTCGTCCTACAATGAGCAGTTCTTC
>-|TRBJ2-3|TRBV7-9|TRBD2
CASSPRLAGTDTQYF
TGTGCCAGCAGCCCTCGACTAGCGGGCACAGATACGCAGTATTTT
>-|TRBJ1-3|TRBV7-9|TRBD1
CASSKTGDHGNTIYF
TGTGCCAGCAGCAAGACAGGGGATCATGGAAACACCATATATTTT
>few|TRBJ1-1|TRBV19|TRBD1
CASSVGQGNTEAFF
TGTGCCAGTTCAGTAGGACAGGGGAACACTGAAGCTTTCTTT
>-|TRBJ2-1|TRBV28|-
CASSSYRSYNEQFF
TGTGCCAGCAGTTCTTACAGGAGTTACAATGAGCAGTTCTTC
>-|TRBJ1-1|TRBV7-9|-
CASSLGRGGTEAFF
TGTGCCAGCAGCTTAGGGAGGGGGGGCACTGAAGCTTTCTTT
>-|TRBJ2-1|TRBV6-5|-
CASTQALAFNEQFF
TGTGCCAGCACCCAGGCACTAGCTTTCAATGAGCAGTTCTTC
>-|TRBJ2-7|TRBV5-5|TRBD2
CASSTTGTSGGASREQYF
TGTGCCAGCAGCACAACCGGGACTAGCGGGGGGGCCAGCCGCGAGCAGTACTTC
>-|TRBJ2-7|TRBV7-2|TRBD2
CASSLLAGVTYEQYF
TGTGCCAGCAGCCTACTAGCGGGGGTTACCTACGAGCAGTACTTC
>-|TRBJ2-2|TRBV14|TRBD2
CASSQGAGEDTGELFF
TGTGCCAGCAGCCAAGGGGCGGGAGAGGACACCGGGGAGCTGTTTTTT
>once|TRBJ2-1|TRBV7-3|TRBD2
CASSLLTSGPVNEQFF
TGTGCCAGCAGCTTGCTGACTAGCGGTCCGGTCAATGAGCAGTTCTTC
>-|TRBJ2-1|TRBV4-3|-
CASSQESSSYNEQFF
TGCGCCAGCAGCCAAGAATCGAGCTCCTACAATGAGCAGTTCTTC
>-|TRBJ1-1|TRBV5-1|-
CASSSDILQTEAFF
TGCGCCAGCAGCTCGGACATCCTCCAGACTGAAGCTTTCTTT
>-|TRBJ1-1|TRBV5-1|-
CASSQMNTEAFF
TGCGCCAGCAGCCAGATGAACACTGAAGCTTTCTTT
>-|TRBJ1-2|TRBV30|TRBD1
CASSDRPHSGYTF
TGTGCCTCCTCGGACAGGCCACACAGTGGCTACACCTTC
>once|TRBJ2-3|TRBV20-1|-
CSALRADTQYF
TGCAGTGCCCTTCGGGCAGATACGCAGTATTTT
>-|TRBJ1-2|TRBV29-1|-
CSVEVRGSNYGYTF
TGCAGCGTTGAAGTAAGGGGATCTAACTATGGCTACACCTTC
>few|TRBJ1-6|TRBV18|-
CASSAGAGDSPLHF
TGTGCCAGCTCAGCAGGGGCTGGAGATTCACCCCTCCACTTT
>-|TRBJ2-7|TRBV5-4|-
CASSLAGQDEQYF
TGTGCCAGCAGCTTAGCTGGGCAGGACGAGCAGTACTTC
>-|TRBJ1-3|TRBV9|-
CASSVGGYSGNTIYF
TGTGCCAGCAGCGTGGGGGGGTACTCTGGAAACACCATATATTTT
>-|TRBJ1-5|TRBV27|-
CASSPDRGGKQPQHF
TGTGCCAGCAGTCCCGACCGTGGGGGCAAGCAGCCCCAGCATTTT
>-|TRBJ1-2|TRBV19|TRBD1
CASRPPGKSGGGGYTF
TGTGCCAGTAGACCTCCCGGAAAATCAGGGGGAGGTGGCTACACCTTC
>-|TRBJ1-4|TRBV10-3|TRBD1
CATGQGRKTNEKLFF
TGTGCCACCGGACAGGGCCGCAAAACTAATGAAAAACTGTTTTTT
>-|TRBJ1-4|TRBV28|-
CASSLNQWALGKLFF
TGTGCCAGCAGTTTAAATCAGTGGGCGTTAGGAAAACTGTTTTTT
>-|TRBJ1-3|TRBV9|-
CASSVKPLGNTIYF
TGTGCCAGCAGCGTAAAACCACTGGGAAACACCATATATTTT
>-|TRBJ1-1|TRBV18|TRBD1
CASSPRGQGVRNTEAFF
TGTGCCAGCTCACCAAGGGGACAGGGGGTTCGGAACACTGAAGCTTTCTTT
>-|TRBJ1-5|TRBV30|-
CAWSVSQGPGFYSNQPQHF
TGTGCCTGGAGTGTAAGCCAGGGGCCCGGTTTTTATAGCAATCAGCCCCAGCATTTT
>-|TRBJ2-7|TRBV7-8|TRBD1
CASSPGTGRAYEQYF
TGTGCCAGCAGCCCCGGGACAGGGAGAGCCTACGAGCAGTACTTC
>-|TRBJ2-7|TRBV6-5|TRBD1
CASSYRGQGGYEQYF
TGTGCCAGCAGTTACCGAGGACAGGGAGGTTACGAGCAGTACTTC
>-|TRBJ1-5|TRBV5-5|TRBD1
CASSLGGTGGNQPQHF
TGTGCCAGCAGCTTGGGAGGGACAGGGGGGAATCAGCCCCAGCATTTT
>-|TRBJ2-7|TRBV15|-
CATSPRASYEQYF
TGTGCCACCAGTCCGAGGGCCTCCTACGAGCAGTACTTC
>-|TRBJ2-5|TRBV9|TRBD2
CASSPRGGRETQYF
TGTGCCAGCAGCCCGCGGGGGGGGCGGGAGACCCAGTACTTC
>-|TRBJ2-6|TRBV19|-
CASTHSGANVLTF
TGTGCCAGTACCCACTCTGGGGCCAACGTCCTGACTTTC
>once|TRBJ2-7|TRBV6-5|TRBD1
CASRNRDRIYEQYF
TGTGCCAGCAGGAACCGGGACAGGATCTACGAGCAGTACTTC
>-|TRBJ2-1|TRBV14|-
CASSLGPYNEQFF
TGTGCCAGCAGCTTGGGCCCATACAATGAGCAGTTCTTC
>-|TRBJ1-2|TRBV7-8|-
CGLGGAYDGYTF
TGTGGCTTGGGGGGGGCGTACGATGGCTACACCTTC
>-|TRBJ2-2|TRBV2|-
CASSETSTGELFF
TGTGCCAGCAGTGAAACCAGCACCGGGGAGCTGTTTTTT